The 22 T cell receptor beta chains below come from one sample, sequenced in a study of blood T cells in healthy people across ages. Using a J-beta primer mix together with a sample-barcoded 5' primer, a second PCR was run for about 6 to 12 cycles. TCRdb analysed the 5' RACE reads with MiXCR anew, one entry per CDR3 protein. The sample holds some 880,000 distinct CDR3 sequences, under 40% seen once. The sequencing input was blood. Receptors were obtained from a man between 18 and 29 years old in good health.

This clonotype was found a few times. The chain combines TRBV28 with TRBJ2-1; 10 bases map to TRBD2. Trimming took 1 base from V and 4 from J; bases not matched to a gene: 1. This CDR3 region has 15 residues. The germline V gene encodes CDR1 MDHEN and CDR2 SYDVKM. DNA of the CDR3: TGTGCCAGCAGTTTATTACTAGCGGGGTACAATGAGCAGTTCTTC. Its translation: CASSLLLAGYNEQFF.

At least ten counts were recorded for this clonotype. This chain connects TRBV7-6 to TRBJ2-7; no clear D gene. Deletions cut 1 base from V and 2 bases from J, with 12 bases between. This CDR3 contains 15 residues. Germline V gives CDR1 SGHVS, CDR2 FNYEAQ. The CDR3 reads CASSLGHNAPYEQYF. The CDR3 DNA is TGTGCCAGCAGCTTAGGGCACAATGCACCCTACGAGCAGTACTTC.

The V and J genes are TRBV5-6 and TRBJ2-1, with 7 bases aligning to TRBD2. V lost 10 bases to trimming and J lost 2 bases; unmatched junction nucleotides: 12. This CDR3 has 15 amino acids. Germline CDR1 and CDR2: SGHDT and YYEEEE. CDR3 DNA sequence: TGTGCCGCCTCAGCACGGGGGGTCACCTACAATGAGCAGTTCTTC. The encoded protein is CAASARGVTYNEQFF.

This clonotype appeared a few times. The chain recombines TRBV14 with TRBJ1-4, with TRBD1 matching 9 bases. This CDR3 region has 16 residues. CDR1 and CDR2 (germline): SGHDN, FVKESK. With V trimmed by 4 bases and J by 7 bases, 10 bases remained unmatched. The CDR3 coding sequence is TGTGCCAGCAGCCCTTCTCCGGGACAGGGCGGTGAAAAACTGTTTTTT. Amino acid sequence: CASSPSPGQGGEKLFF.

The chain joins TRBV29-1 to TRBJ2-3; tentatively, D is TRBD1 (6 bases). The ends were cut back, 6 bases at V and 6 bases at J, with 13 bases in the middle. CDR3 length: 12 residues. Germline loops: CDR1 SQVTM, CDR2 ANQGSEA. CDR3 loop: CSVKKGQDTQYF. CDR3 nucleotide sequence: TGCAGCGTCAAGAAAGGACAGGATACGCAGTATTTT.

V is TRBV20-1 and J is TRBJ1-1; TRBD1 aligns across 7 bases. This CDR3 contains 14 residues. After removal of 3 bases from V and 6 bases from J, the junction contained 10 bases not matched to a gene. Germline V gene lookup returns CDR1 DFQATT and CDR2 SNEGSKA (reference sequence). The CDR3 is CSASVNRGLAEAFF. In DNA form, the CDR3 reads TGCAGTGCTAGCGTCAATAGGGGGCTTGCTGAAGCTTTCTTT.

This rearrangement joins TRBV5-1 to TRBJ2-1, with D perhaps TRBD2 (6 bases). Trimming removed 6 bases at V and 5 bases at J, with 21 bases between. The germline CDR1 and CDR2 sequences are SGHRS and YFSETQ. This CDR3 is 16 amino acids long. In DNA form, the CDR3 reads TGCGCCAGCATAGGTGCCCCTTTCGGGGGTAACAATGAGCAGTTCTTC. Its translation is CASIGAPFGGNNEQFF.

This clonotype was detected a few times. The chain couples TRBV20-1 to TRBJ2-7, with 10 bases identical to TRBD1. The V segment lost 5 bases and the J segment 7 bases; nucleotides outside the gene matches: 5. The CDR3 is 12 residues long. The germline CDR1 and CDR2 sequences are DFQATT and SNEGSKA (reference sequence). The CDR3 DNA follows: TGCAGTGCTGGACAGGGGGGAAATGAGCAGTACTTC. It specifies CSAGQGGNEQYF.

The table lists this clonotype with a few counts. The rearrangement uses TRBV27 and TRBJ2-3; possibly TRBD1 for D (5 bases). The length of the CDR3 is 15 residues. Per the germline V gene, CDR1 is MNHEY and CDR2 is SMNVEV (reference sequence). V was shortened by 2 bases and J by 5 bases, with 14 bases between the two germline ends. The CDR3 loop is CASSLTRRRGDTQYF. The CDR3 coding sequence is TGTGCCAGCAGTTTAACTCGGAGAAGGGGAGATACGCAGTATTTT.

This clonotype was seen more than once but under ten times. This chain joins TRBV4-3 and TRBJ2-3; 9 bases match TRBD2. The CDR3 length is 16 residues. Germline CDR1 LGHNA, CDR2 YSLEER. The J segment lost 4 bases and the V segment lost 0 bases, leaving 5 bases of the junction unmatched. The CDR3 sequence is CASSQDRLAVADTQYF. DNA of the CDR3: TGCGCCAGCAGCCAAGACCGACTAGCGGTGGCAGATACGCAGTATTTT.

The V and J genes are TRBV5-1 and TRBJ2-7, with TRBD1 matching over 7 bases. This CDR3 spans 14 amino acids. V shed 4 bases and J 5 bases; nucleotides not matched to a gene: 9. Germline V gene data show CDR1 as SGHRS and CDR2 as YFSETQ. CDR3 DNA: TGCGCCAGCAGCCCACAGGACAGGTTGGACGAGCAGTACTTC. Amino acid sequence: CASSPQDRLDEQYF. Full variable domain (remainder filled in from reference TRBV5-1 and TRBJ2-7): KAGVTQTPRYLIKTRGQQVTLSCSPISGHRSVSWYQQTPGQGLQFLFEYFSETQRNKGNFPGRFSGRQFSNSRSEMNVSTLELGDSALYLCASSPQDRLDEQYFGPGTRLTVT.

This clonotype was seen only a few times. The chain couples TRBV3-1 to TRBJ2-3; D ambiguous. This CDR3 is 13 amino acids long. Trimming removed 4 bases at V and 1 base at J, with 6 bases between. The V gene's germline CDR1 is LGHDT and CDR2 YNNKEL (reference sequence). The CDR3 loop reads CASSPLRTDTQYF. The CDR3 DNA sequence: TGTGCCAGCAGCCCGTTACGCACAGATACGCAGTATTTT.

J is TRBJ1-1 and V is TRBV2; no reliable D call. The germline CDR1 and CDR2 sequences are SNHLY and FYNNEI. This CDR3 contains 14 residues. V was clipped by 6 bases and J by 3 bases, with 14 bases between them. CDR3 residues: CASRGQQRDTEAFF. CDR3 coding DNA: TGTGCCAGCAGAGGCCAACAGAGGGACACTGAAGCTTTCTTT.

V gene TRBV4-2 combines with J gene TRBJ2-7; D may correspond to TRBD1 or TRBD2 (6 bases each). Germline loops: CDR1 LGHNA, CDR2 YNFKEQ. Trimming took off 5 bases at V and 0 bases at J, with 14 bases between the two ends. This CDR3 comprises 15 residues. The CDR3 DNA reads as TGTGCCAGCAGCAAAACCGGGGGCAGCTCCTACGAGCAGTACTTC. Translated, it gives CASSKTGGSSYEQYF.

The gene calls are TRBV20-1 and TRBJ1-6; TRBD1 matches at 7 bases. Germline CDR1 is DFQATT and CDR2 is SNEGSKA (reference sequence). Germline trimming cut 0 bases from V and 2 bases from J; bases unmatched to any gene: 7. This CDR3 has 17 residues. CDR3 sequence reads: CSARDMRQGTYNSPLHF. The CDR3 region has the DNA TGCAGTGCTAGAGATATGCGACAGGGTACCTATAATTCACCCCTCCACTTT.

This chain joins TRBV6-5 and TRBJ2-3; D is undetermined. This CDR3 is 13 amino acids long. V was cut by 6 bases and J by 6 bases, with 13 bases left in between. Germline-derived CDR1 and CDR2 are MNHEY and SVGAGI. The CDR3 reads CASSPGPLDTQYF. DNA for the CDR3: TGTGCCAGCAGCCCTGGGCCACTCGATACGCAGTATTTT.

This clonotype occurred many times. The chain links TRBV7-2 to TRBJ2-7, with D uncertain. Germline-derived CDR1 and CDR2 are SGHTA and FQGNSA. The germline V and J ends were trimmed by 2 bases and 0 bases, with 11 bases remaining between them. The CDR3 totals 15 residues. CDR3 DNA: TGTGCCAGCAGCTTATCCCGTGCTATCTCCTACGAGCAGTACTTC. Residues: CASSLSRAISYEQYF.

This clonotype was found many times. Here the CDR3 reads CASSIEGRGNEQFF. DNA for the CDR3: TGTGCCAGTAGTATTGAGGGGCGCGGCAATGAGCAGTTCTTC. The genes are TRBV19 and TRBJ2-1, with D possibly being TRBD1 or TRBD2 (5 bases each). Germline-derived CDR1 and CDR2 are LNHDA and SQIVND (reference sequence). V dropped 3 bases and J dropped 6 bases, with 12 bases sitting between them. This CDR3 contains 14 residues.

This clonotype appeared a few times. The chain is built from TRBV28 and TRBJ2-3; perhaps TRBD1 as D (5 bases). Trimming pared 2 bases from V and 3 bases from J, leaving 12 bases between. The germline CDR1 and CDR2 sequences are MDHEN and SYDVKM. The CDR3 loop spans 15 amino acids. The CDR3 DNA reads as TGTGCCAGCAGTTTACAGGCAGGGATGACAGATACGCAGTATTTT. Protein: CASSLQAGMTDTQYF.

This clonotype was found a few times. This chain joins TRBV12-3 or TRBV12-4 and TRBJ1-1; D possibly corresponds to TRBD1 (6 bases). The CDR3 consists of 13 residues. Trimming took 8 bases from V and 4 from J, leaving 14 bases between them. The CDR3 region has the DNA TGTGCCAGCTACCCCGGGACACTCACTGAAGCTTTCTTT. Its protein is CASYPGTLTEAFF.

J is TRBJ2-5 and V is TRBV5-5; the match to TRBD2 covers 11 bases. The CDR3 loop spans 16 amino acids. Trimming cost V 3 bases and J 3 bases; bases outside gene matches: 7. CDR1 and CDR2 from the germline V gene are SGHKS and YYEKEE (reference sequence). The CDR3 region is CASSSFETSGEETQYF. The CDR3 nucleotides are TGTGCCAGCAGCTCGTTCGAGACTAGCGGGGAAGAGACCCAGTACTTC.

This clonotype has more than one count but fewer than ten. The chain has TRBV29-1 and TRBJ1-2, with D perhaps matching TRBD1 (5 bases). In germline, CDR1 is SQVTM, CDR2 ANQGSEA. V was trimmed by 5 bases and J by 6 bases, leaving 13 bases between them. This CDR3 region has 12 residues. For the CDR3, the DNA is TGCAGCGTTCCCGCCAGGGAGAATGGCTACACCTTC. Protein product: CSVPARENGYTF.